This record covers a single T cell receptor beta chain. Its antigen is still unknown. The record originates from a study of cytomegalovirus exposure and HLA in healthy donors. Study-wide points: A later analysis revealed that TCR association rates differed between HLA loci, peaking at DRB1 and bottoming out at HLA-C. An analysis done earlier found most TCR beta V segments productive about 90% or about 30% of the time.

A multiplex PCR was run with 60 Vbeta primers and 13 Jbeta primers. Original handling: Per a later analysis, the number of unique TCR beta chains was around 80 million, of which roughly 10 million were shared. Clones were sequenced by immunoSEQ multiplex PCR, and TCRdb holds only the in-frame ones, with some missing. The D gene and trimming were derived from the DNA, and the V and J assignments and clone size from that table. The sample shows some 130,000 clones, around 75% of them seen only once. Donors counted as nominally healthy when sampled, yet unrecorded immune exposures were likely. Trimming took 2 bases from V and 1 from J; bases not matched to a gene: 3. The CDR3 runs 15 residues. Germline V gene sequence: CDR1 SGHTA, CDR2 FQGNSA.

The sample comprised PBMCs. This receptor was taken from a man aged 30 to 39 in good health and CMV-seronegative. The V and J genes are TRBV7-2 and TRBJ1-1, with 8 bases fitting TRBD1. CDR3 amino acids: CASSLRTGTNTEAFF. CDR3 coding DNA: TGTGCCAGCAGCTTAAGGACAGGGACGAACACTGAAGCTTTCTTT.